Below, 12 T cell receptor beta chains from the same sample are listed, as sequenced in a study of blood T cell repertoires in COVID-19. Here immunoSEQ multiplex PCR was the method, and the copy in TCRdb shows in-frame clones only, minus some. The sample holds roughly 310,000 clones, 75% to 90% seen once. The sequenced sample consisted of peripheral blood. The receptor set was obtained from a woman in her twenties or thirties with COVID-19, enrolled during active disease.

V is TRBV12-3 or TRBV12-4 and J is TRBJ1-3; 8 bases are shared with TRBD1. Germline trimming cut 7 bases from V and 5 bases from J; bases unmatched to any gene: 4. The CDR3 has 13 residues. CDR3 nucleotide sequence: TGTGCCAGCATCCGGACAGGGAGAAACACCATATATTTT. Its translation is CASIRTGRNTIYF.

The genes are TRBV6-5 and TRBJ1-1; TRBD1 aligns across 7 bases. Per germline, CDR1 MNHEY and CDR2 SVGAGI. J lost 4 bases, V lost 7 bases, and 6 bases had no gene match. The CDR3 runs 13 residues. CDR3 sequence reads: CASNRRTGTEAFF. The CDR3 DNA sequence: TGTGCCAGCAACCGGAGGACAGGCACTGAAGCTTTCTTT.

The chain couples TRBV20-1 to TRBJ2-2; no firm D call. The CDR3 contains 13 residues. The germline V gene has CDR1 DFQATT and CDR2 SNEGSKA (reference sequence). Trimming took off 3 bases at V and 5 bases at J, with 10 bases between the two ends. CDR3 nucleotides: TGCAGTGCTAGTACGTCGAGTACCGGGGAGCTGTTTTTT. Protein: CSASTSSTGELFF.

In DNA, the CDR3 is TGTGCCAGCAGCCAGCGGTCGAACACCGGGGAGCTGTTTTTT. Translated, it gives CASSQRSNTGELFF. The chain combines TRBV3-1 (or the pseudogene TRBV3-2) with TRBJ2-2; D gene uncertain. CDR3 length equals 14 residues. Germline CDR1 and CDR2: LGHDT and YNNKEL (reference sequence). Trimming shortened V by 3 bases and J by 0 bases, and 5 bases separated the two germline ends.

This clone showed up just a few times. V is TRBV28 and J is TRBJ2-1, with 9 bases that match TRBD2. The germline gives CDR1 MDHEN, CDR2 SYDVKM. The CDR3 totals 15 residues. V shed 3 bases and J 2 bases; nucleotides not matched to a gene: 2. The chain's CDR3 is CASSFVAGAYNEQFF. The DNA for the CDR3 is TGTGCCAGCAGTTTCGTAGCGGGAGCCTACAATGAGCAGTTCTTC.

The genes are TRBV5-6 and TRBJ1-5, with 7 nucleotides matching TRBD1. J gave up 3 bases and V 1 base, and 7 bases lay outside the gene matches. The CDR3 consists of 16 residues. CDR1 and CDR2 (germline): SGHDT, YYEEEE. The CDR3 DNA sequence: TGTGCCAGCAGCTTGTCGGCAGGGGGAAACAATCAGCCCCAGCATTTT. Its translation is CASSLSAGGNNQPQHF.

The J gene is TRBJ2-4, the V gene TRBV7-2; tentatively, D is TRBD1 (5 bases). Germline V lookup: CDR1 SGHTA, CDR2 FQGNSA. Trimming removed 5 bases from V and 6 bases from J, with 11 bases in between. The CDR3 covers 13 residues. CDR3 DNA: TGTGCCAGCAGCCCGGACATCCTAAACATTCAGTACTTC. Amino acid sequence: CASSPDILNIQYF.

The rearrangement joins TRBV19 to TRBJ1-5; 11 bases line up with TRBD1. This CDR3 comprises 18 residues. The trim removed 8 bases at V and 3 bases at J, leaving 15 bases unmatched. CDR1 LNHDA and CDR2 SQIVND come from the germline V gene (reference sequence). The CDR3: CASGGTGGLQPLNQPQHF. CDR3 sequence (DNA): TGTGCCAGTGGAGGGACAGGGGGATTACAACCCCTCAATCAGCCCCAGCATTTT.

The gene calls are TRBV7-3 and TRBJ2-7, with 7 bases identical to TRBD2. Trimming took 2 bases from V and 2 from J; bases not matched to a gene: 9. The CDR3 extends over 16 amino acids. The germline V gene has CDR1 SGHTA and CDR2 FQGTGA. This CDR3 reads CASSLESTSVTYEQYF. CDR3 DNA: TGTGCCAGCAGCTTAGAAAGTACTAGCGTCACCTACGAGCAGTACTTC.

The chain has TRBV9 and TRBJ2-3; D is ambiguous. The CDR3 totals 17 residues. Trimming pared 0 bases from V and 0 bases from J, leaving 14 bases between. Looked up from germline, CDR1 is SGDLS and CDR2 is YYNGEE. In DNA, the CDR3 is TGTGCCAGCAGCGTAGGCCCTCCTGGCCCCAGCACAGATACGCAGTATTTT. Translated: CASSVGPPGPSTDTQYF.

The chain links TRBV27 to TRBJ2-7, with TRBD2 as a possible D gene (5 bases). Germline values: CDR1 MNHEY, CDR2 SMNVEV (reference sequence). This CDR3 has 13 residues. V was cut by 0 bases and J by 3 bases, with 6 bases left in between. CDR3 amino acids: CASSLSRDYEQYF. The CDR3 bases are TGTGCCAGCAGTTTATCACGGGACTACGAGCAGTACTTC.

In DNA, the CDR3 is TGCGCCAGCAGCTTCCCGGGACAGGGGAAAGGAAACACCATATATTTT. It encodes CASSFPGQGKGNTIYF. The chain combines TRBV4-1 with TRBJ1-3, with 10 nucleotides matching TRBD1. This CDR3 has 16 amino acids. Germline lookup yields CDR1 MGHRA and CDR2 YSYEKL. Germline trimming cut 5 bases from V and 4 bases from J; bases unmatched to any gene: 8.